This record covers a single TCR beta chain. Its cognate antigen is unknown. Separate from the approximately 670-subject first cohort was the approximately 120-subject validation cohort, to which the donors belonged. The CDR3 contains 14 residues. J gave up 7 bases and V 7 bases, and 11 bases lay outside the gene matches. The V gene's germline CDR1 is SEHNR and CDR2 FQNEAQ (reference sequence). The record originates from a study of cytomegalovirus exposure and HLA in healthy donors. The study, taken as a whole, reports: In vitro checks showed that a few CMV-associated chains really do target CMV antigens. Rare TCR sequences predominated, though certain public TCRs were found in many donors.

Profiling relied on immunoSEQ multiplex PCR, and the TCRdb table lists in-frame clones only, not all of them. The sample lists about 190,000 clones; around 82% were seen once. What was sequenced was PBMCs. The gene calls are TRBV7-9 and TRBJ2-7; 9 bases agree with TRBD1. The receptor's source is a woman aged 18-30 years in good health and CMV-seropositive. CDR3 protein: CASTPSGTGLEQYF. The CDR3 DNA sequence: TGTGCCAGCACCCCTAGTGGGACAGGGTTGGAGCAGTACTTC. Full variable domain (rest looked up from reference TRBV7-9 and TRBJ2-7): DTGVSQNPRHKITKRGQNVTFRCDPISEHNRLYWYRQTLGQGPEFLTYFQNEAQLEKSRLLSDRFSAERPKGSFSTLEIQRTEQGDSAMYLCASTPSGTGLEQYFGPGTRLTVT.